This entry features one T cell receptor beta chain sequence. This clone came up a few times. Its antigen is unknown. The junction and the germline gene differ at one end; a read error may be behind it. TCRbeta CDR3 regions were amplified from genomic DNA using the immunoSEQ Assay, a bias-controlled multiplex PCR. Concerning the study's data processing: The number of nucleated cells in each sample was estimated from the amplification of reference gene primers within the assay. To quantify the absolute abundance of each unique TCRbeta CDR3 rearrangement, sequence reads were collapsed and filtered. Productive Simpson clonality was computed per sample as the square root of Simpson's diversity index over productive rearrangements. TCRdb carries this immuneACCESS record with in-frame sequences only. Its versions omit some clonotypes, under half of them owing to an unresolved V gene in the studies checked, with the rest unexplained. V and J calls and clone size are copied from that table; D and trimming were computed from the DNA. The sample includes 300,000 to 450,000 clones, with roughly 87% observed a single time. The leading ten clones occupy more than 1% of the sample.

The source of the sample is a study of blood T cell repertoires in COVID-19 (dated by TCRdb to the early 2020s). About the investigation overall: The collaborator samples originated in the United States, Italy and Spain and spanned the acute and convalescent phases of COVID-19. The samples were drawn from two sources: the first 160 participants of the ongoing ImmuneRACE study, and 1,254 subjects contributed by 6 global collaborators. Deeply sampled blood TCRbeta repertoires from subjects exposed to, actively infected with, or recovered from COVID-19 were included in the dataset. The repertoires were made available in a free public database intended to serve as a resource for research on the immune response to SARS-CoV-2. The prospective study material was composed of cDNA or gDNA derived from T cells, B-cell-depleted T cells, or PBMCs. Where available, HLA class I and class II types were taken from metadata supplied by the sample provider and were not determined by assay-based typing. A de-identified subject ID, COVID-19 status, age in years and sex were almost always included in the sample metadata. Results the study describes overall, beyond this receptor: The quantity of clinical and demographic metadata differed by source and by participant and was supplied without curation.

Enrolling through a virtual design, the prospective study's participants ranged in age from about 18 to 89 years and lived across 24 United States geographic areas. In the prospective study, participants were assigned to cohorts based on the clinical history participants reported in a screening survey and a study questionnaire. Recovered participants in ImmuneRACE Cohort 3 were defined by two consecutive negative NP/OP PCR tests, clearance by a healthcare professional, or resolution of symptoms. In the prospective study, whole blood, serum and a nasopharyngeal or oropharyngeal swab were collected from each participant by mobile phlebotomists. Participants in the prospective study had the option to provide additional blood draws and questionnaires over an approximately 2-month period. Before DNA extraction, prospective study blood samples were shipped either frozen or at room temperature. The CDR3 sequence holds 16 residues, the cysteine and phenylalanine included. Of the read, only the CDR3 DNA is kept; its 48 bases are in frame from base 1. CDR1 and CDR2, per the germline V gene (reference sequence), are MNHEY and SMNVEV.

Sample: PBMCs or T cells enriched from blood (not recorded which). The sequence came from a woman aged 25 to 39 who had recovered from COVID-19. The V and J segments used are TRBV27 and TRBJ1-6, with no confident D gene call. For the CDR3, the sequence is CASSLEGTTLNSALHF. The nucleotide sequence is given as TGTGCCAGCAGTTTAGAGGGAACCACTCTTAATTCAGCCCTCCACTTT.